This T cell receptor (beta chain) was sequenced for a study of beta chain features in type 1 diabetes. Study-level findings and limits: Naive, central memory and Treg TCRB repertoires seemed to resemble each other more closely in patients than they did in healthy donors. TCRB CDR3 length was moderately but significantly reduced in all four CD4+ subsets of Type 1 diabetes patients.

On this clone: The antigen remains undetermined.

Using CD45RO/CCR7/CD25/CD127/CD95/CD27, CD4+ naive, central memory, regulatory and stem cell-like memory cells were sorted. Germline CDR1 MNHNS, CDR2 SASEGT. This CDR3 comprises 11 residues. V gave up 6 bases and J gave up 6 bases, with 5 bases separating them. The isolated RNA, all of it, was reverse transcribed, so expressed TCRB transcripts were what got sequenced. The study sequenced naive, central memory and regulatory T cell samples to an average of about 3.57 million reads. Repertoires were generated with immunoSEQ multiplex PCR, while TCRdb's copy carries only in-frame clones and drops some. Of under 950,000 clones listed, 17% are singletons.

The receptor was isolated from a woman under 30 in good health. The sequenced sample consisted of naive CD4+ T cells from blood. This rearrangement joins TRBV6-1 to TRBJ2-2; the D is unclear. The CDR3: CASSDPGELFF. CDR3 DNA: TGTGCCAGCAGCGATCCCGGGGAGCTGTTTTTT.